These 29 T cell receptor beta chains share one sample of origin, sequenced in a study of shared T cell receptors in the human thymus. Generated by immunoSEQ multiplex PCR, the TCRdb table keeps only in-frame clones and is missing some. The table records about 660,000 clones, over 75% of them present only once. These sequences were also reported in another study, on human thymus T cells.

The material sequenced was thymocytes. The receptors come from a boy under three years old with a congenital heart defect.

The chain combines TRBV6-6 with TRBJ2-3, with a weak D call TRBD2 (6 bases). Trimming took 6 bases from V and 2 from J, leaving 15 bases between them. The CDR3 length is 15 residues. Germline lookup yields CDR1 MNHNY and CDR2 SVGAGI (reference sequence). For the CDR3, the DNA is TGTGCCAGCAGGCCCGCGGGGACGCCCACAGATACGCAGTATTTT. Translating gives CASRPAGTPTDTQYF.

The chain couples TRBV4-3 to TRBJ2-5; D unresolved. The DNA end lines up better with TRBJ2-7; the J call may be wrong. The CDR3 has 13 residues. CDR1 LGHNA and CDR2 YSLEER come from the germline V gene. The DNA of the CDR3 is TGCGCCAGCAGCCAAGATGTTGCGGCCGAGCAGTACTTC. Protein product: CASSQDVAAEQYF.

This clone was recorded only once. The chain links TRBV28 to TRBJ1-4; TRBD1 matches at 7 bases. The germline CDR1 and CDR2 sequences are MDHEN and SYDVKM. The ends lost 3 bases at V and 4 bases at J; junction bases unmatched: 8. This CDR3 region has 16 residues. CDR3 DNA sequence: TGTGCCAGCAGTTTCGCCAGGGGGGCGTTTAATGAAAAACTGTTTTTT. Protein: CASSFARGAFNEKLFF.

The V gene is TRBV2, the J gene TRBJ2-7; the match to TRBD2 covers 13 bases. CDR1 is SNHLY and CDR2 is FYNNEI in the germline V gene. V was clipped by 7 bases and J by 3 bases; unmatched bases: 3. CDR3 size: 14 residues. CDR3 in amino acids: CASKGLAGLYEQYF. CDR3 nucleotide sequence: TGTGCCAGCAAGGGACTAGCGGGACTCTACGAGCAGTACTTC.

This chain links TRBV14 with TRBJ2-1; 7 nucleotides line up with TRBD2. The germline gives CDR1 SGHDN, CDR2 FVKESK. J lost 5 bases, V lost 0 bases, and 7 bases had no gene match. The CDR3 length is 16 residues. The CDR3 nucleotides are TGTGCCAGCAGCCAAGAAGGGAGGGGTTGGGACAATGAGCAGTTCTTC. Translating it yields CASSQEGRGWDNEQFF.

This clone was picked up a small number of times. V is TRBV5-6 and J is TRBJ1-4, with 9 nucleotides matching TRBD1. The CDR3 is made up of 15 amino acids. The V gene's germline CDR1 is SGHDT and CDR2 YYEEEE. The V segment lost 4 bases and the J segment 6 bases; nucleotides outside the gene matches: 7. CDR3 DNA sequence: TGTGCCAGCAGCAAAGGGGACAGGGTGTATGAAAAACTGTTTTTT. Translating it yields CASSKGDRVYEKLFF.

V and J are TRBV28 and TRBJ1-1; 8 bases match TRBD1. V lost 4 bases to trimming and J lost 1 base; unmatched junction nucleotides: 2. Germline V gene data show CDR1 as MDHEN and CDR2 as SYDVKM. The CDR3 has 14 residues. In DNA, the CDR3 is TGTGCCAGCAGTTGGGACAGGAGGAACACTGAAGCTTTCTTT. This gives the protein CASSWDRRNTEAFF.

CDR3 in amino acids: CASSQKDGTGNDYEQYF. CDR3 in DNA: TGCGCCAGCAGCCAGAAGGACGGGACAGGGAATGACTACGAGCAGTACTTC. V is TRBV4-3 and J is TRBJ2-7; 9 bases align to TRBD1. The CDR3 has 17 amino acids. V lost 3 bases, J lost 3 bases, and 12 bases stayed unmatched. Germline CDR1 and CDR2: LGHNA and YSLEER.

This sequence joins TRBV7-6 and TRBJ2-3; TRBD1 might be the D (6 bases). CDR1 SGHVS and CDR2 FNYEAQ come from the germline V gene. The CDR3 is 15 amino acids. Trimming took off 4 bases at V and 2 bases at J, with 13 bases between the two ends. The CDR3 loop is CASSSRDTHTDTQYF. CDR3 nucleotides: TGTGCCAGCAGCTCACGGGACACTCACACAGATACGCAGTATTTT.

This CDR3 reads CASSYSSGQGREQYF. The CDR3 DNA sequence: TGTGCCAGCAGCTACTCCTCGGGACAGGGTCGCGAGCAGTACTTC. The chain couples TRBV11-2 to TRBJ2-7, with TRBD1 identical over 9 bases. Losses at the gene ends were 4 bases for V and 6 bases for J; bases not matched to a gene: 10. The CDR3 has 15 amino acids. CDR1 is SGHAT and CDR2 is FQNNGV in the germline V gene.

The CDR3 loop reads CSARPRFEAFF. The CDR3 DNA sequence: TGCAGTGCTAGGCCCCGGTTTGAAGCTTTCTTT. The rearrangement joins TRBV20-1 to TRBJ1-1; D gene unclear. The V end was cut by 3 bases, the J end by 7 bases, with 9 bases between. The CDR3 is 11 residues long. The germline CDR1 and CDR2 sequences are DFQATT and SNEGSKA (reference sequence).

CDR3 loop: CASSPPGASGAELETQYF. CDR3 nucleotides: TGTGCCAGCAGCCCCCCGGGAGCAAGCGGGGCAGAGCTAGAGACCCAGTACTTC. The chain employs TRBV5-6 and TRBJ2-5; 7 bases are shared with TRBD2. The germline CDR1 and CDR2 sequences are SGHDT and YYEEEE. There are 18 residues in the CDR3. V lost 4 bases to trimming and J lost 4 bases; unmatched junction nucleotides: 19.

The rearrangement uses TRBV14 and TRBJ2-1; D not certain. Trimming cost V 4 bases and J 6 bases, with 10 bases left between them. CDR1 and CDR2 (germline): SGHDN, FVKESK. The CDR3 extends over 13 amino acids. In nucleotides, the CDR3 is TGTGCCAGCAGCCCACAACTAAGCAATGAGCAGTTCTTC. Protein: CASSPQLSNEQFF. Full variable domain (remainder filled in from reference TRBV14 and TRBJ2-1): EAGVTQFPSHSVIEKGQTVTLRCDPISGHDNLYWYRRVMGKEIKFLLHFVKESKQDESGMPNNRFLAERTGGTYSTLKVQPAELEDSGVYFCASSPQLSNEQFFGPGTRLTVL.

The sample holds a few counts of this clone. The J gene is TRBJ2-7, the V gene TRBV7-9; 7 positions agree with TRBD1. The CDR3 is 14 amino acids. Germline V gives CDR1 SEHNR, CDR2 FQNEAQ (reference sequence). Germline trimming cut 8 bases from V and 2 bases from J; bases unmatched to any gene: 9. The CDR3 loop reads CASQTGLLAYEQYF. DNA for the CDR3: TGTGCCAGCCAGACAGGGCTCCTCGCCTACGAGCAGTACTTC.

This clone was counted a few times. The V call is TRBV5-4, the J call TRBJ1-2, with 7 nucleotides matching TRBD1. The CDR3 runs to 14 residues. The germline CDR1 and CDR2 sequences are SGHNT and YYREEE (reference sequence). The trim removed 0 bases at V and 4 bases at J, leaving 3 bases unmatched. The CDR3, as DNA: TGTGCCAGCAGCTTGGAGGGGGCTTTCTATGGCTACACCTTC. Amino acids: CASSLEGAFYGYTF.

CDR3 protein: CTSSQGLAGGSYEQYF. DNA of the CDR3: TGCACCAGCAGCCAAGGACTAGCGGGAGGTTCCTACGAGCAGTACTTC. V and J are TRBV1 and TRBJ2-7; the tabulated D call, TRBD2, remains unverified against the DNA. TRBV1 counts as a pseudogene. The length of the CDR3 is 16 residues.

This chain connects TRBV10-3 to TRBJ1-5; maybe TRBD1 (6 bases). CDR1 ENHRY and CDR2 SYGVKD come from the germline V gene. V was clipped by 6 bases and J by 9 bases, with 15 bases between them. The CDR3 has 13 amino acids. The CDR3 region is CAISSGTSGPQHF. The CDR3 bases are TGTGCCATCAGCTCCGGGACAAGTGGGCCCCAGCATTTT.

CDR3 in amino acids: CASSLEASDTQYF. CDR3 in DNA: TGTGCCAGCAGCTTAGAAGCCTCGGATACGCAGTATTTT. The chain employs TRBV7-9 and TRBJ2-3; no clear D gene. Trimming left V 1 base short and J 6 bases short, with 8 bases between. The CDR3 extends over 13 amino acids. Germline loops: CDR1 SEHNR, CDR2 FQNEAQ (reference sequence).

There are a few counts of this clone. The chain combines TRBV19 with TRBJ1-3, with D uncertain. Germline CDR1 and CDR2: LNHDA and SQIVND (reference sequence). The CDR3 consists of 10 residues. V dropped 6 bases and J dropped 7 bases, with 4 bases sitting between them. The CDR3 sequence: CASSGNTIYF. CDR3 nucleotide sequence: TGTGCCAGTAGCGGGAACACCATATATTTT. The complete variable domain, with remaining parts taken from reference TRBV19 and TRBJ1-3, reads DGGITQSPKYLFRKEGQNVTLSCEQNLNHDAMYWYRQDPGQGLRLIYYSQIVNDFQKGDIAEGYSVSREKKESFPLTVTSAQKNPTAFYLCASSGNTIYFGEGSWLTVV.

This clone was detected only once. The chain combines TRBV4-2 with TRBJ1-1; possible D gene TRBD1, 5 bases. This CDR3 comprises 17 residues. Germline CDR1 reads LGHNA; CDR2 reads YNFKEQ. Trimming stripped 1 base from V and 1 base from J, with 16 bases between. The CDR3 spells CASSQGGKREGNTEAFF. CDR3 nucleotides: TGTGCCAGCAGCCAAGGGGGGAAAAGGGAGGGGAACACTGAAGCTTTCTTT.

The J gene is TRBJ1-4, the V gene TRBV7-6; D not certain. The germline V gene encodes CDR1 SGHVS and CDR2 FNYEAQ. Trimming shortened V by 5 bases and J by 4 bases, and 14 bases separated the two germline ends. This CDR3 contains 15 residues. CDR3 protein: CASSTTREINEKLFF. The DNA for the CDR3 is TGTGCCAGCAGCACCACAAGGGAGATTAATGAAAAACTGTTTTTT.

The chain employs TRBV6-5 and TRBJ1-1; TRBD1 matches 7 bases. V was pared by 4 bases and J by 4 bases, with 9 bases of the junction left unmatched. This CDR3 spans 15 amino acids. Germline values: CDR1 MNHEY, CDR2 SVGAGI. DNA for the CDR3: TGTGCCAGCAGTTCGACGACAGGGTTGTTCACTGAAGCTTTCTTT. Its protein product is CASSSTTGLFTEAFF.

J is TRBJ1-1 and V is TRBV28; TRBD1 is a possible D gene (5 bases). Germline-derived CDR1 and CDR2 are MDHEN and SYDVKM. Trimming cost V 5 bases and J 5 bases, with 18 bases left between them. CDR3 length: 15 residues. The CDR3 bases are TGTGCCAGCAGTCAGGTGGGGGGACTGAGGACTGAAGCTTTCTTT. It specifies CASSQVGGLRTEAFF.

CDR3 loop: CASSPAGGATDTQYF. The CDR3 DNA follows: TGTGCCAGCAGCCCAGCGGGGGGCGCCACAGATACGCAGTATTTT. This rearrangement joins TRBV7-3 to TRBJ2-3; 9 nucleotides match TRBD2. Germline CDR1 and CDR2: SGHTA and FQGTGA. V lost 5 bases, J lost 2 bases, and 5 bases stayed unmatched. The CDR3 loop spans 15 amino acids.

The CDR3, as DNA: TGTGCCAGCAGCTTACTACCAGGGGGCTGTCAAGAGACCCAGTACTTC. As protein: CASSLLPGGCQETQYF. V and J are TRBV7-2 and TRBJ2-5, with 8 bases fitting TRBD1. This CDR3 region has 16 residues. Germline CDR1 reads SGHTA; CDR2 reads FQGNSA. V gave up 2 bases and J gave up 2 bases; unmatched junction bases: 7.

CDR3 sequence (DNA): TGTGCCAGCAGCCAAGATTCCCGACTAGCGGGGGGTGATACGCAGTATTTT. Amino acids: CASSQDSRLAGGDTQYF. The chain carries TRBV4-2 and TRBJ2-3, with 13 positions matching TRBD2. The junction had 6 bases not matched to a gene; V was cut back by 0 bases and J by 6 bases. CDR3 length: 17 amino acids. CDR1 is LGHNA, CDR2 YNFKEQ, per germline.

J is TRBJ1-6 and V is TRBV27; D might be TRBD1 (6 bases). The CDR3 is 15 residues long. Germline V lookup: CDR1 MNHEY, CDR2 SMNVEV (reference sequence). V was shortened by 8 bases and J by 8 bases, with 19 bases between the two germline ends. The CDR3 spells CASGRSAGAYSPLHF. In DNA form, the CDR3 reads TGTGCCAGCGGCCGCTCGGCAGGGGCCTATTCACCCCTCCACTTT.

Here the CDR3 reads CASSLFPGGPHRYEQYF. CDR3 DNA: TGTGCCAGCAGTTTATTCCCGGGGGGCCCCCATCGGTACGAGCAGTACTTC. This chain connects TRBV28 to TRBJ2-7; possible D gene TRBD2, 7 bases. Germline-derived CDR1 and CDR2 are MDHEN and SYDVKM. Trimming stripped 1 base from V and 4 bases from J, with 20 bases between. The CDR3 has 17 residues.

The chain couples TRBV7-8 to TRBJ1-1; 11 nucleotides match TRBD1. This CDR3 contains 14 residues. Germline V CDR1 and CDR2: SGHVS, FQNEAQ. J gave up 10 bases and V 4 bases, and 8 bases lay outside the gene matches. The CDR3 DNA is TGTGCCAGCAGCTCGGACAGGGGGCGCCCGGTAGCTTTCTTT. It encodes CASSSDRGRPVAFF.